Below, 18 T cell receptor beta chains from the same sample are listed, as sequenced in a study of cytomegalovirus exposure and HLA in healthy donors. This table comes from immunoSEQ multiplex PCR, and its TCRdb copy is limited to in-frame clones, with some not included. The sample yields some 72,000 clones, about 96% seen once. Sequences were obtained from PBMCs. These receptor sequences come from a man aged 18 to 35 in good health and CMV-seropositive.

The V call is TRBV7-6, the J call TRBJ2-7, with 12 bases identical to TRBD1. This CDR3 is built from 20 residues. Germline loops: CDR1 SGHVS, CDR2 FNYEAQ. V lost 5 bases to trimming and J lost 2 bases; unmatched junction nucleotides: 19. The DNA for the CDR3 is TGTGCCAGCAGCGTACTGCCTACCGGGACAGGGGGCCGTTTCACCTACGAGCAGTACTTC. It codes for CASSVLPTGTGGRFTYEQYF.

The gene calls are TRBV5-1 and TRBJ2-3, with 13 bases lining up with TRBD2. The CDR3 sequence is 16 residues long. Germline CDR1 reads SGHRS; CDR2 reads YFSETQ. V lost 3 bases to trimming and J lost 2 bases; unmatched junction nucleotides: 3. CDR3 residues: CASSSGLAGTTDTQYF. DNA for the CDR3: TGCGCCAGCAGCTCGGGACTAGCGGGAACCACAGATACGCAGTATTTT. Together with reference TRBV5-1 and TRBJ2-3, the CDR3 gives the full variable domain: KAGVTQTPRYLIKTRGQQVTLSCSPISGHRSVSWYQQTPGQGLQFLFEYFSETQRNKGNFPGRFSGRQFSNSRSEMNVSTLELGDSALYLCASSSGLAGTTDTQYFGPGTRLTVL.

On this clone itself: This sample also contains other DNA sequences that code for the same CDR3. This sequence joins TRBV19 and TRBJ2-3; weak D call: TRBD2 (6 bases). The germline V gene encodes CDR1 LNHDA and CDR2 SQIVND (reference sequence). The CDR3 is 13 residues long. V was shortened by 9 bases and J by 1 base, with 11 bases between the two germline ends. The CDR3 DNA follows: TGTGCCAGCGGGACTGGCGGCACAGATACGCAGTATTTT. Amino acid sequence: CASGTGGTDTQYF. Filled out from reference TRBV19 and TRBJ2-3, the complete variable domain reads DGGITQSPKYLFRKEGQNVTLSCEQNLNHDAMYWYRQDPGQGLRLIYYSQIVNDFQKGDIAEGYSVSREKKESFPLTVTSAQKNPTAFYLCASGTGGTDTQYFGPGTRLTVL.

This chain joins TRBV6-5 and TRBJ2-5; 8 nucleotides align to TRBD1. The DNA end is a closer match to TRBJ2-7, so the J assignment may be wrong. Germline CDR1 reads MNHEY; CDR2 reads SVGAGI. This CDR3 has 15 amino acids. The CDR3 protein is CASSYVGQGAGEQYF. CDR3 in DNA: TGTGCCAGCAGTTACGTTGGGCAGGGGGCGGGCGAGCAGTACTTC.

This CDR3 reads CASGLRGNTEAFF. The CDR3 coding sequence is TGTGCTAGTGGTTTGAGGGGGAACACTGAAGCTTTCTTT. This rearrangement joins TRBV12-5 to TRBJ1-1; maybe TRBD1 (5 bases). The CDR3 is 13 amino acids. CDR1 and CDR2 (germline): LGHNT, FRNRAP. The V end lost 2 bases, the J end lost 1 base, and 5 bases lay between the germline ends.

The chain recombines TRBV4-1 with TRBJ1-3; D is ambiguous. CDR1 and CDR2 (germline): MGHRA, YSYEKL. This CDR3 comprises 16 residues. Trimming took off 1 base at V and 0 bases at J, with 10 bases between the two ends. CDR3 DNA sequence: TGCGCCAGCAGCCAAGCGCAGGTGATCTCTGGAAACACCATATATTTT. It specifies CASSQAQVISGNTIYF.

This clone was observed a single time. The J gene is TRBJ2-3, the V gene TRBV19; perhaps TRBD1 as D (6 bases). The germline V gene encodes CDR1 LNHDA and CDR2 SQIVND (reference sequence). This CDR3 is 13 amino acids long. With 4 bases removed from V and 3 bases from J, the gap between germline ends came to 8 bases. DNA for the CDR3: TGTGCCAGTAGTAGCGGACAGACAGATACGCAGTATTTT. Residues: CASSSGQTDTQYF. Combining the CDR3 with reference TRBV19 and TRBJ2-3 gives the whole variable domain DGGITQSPKYLFRKEGQNVTLSCEQNLNHDAMYWYRQDPGQGLRLIYYSQIVNDFQKGDIAEGYSVSREKKESFPLTVTSAQKNPTAFYLCASSSGQTDTQYFGPGTRLTVL.

The V and J genes are TRBV5-5 and TRBJ1-1; D is ambiguous. This CDR3 is built from 14 residues. The V gene's germline CDR1 is SGHKS and CDR2 YYEKEE (reference sequence). The ends were cut back, 6 bases at V and 0 bases at J, with 12 bases in the middle. The CDR3 here is CASKVGIMNTEAFF. In DNA form, the CDR3 reads TGTGCCAGCAAGGTCGGGATCATGAACACTGAAGCTTTCTTT.

V is TRBV11-3 and J is TRBJ1-1; a possible D gene is TRBD1 (5 bases). The CDR3 sequence is 20 residues long. V lost 1 base and J 0 bases, leaving 24 bases between the germline ends. CDR1 is SGHNT, CDR2 YENEEA, per germline. This chain's CDR3 is CASSLGGYGARQGVNTEAFF. The CDR3 coding sequence is TGTGCCAGCAGCTTAGGGGGCTACGGAGCCCGCCAAGGGGTGAACACTGAAGCTTTCTTT. Using reference TRBV11-3 and TRBJ1-1 for the parts outside the CDR3, the full variable domain is EAGVVQSPRYKIIEKKQPVAFWCNPISGHNTLYWYLQNLGQGPELLIRYENEEAVDDSQLPKDRFSAERLKGVDSTLKIQPAELGDSAVYLCASSLGGYGARQGVNTEAFFGQGTRLTVV.

V and J are TRBV7-9 and TRBJ2-3, with D maybe TRBD1 (6 bases). Germline V gene data show CDR1 as SEHNR and CDR2 as FQNEAQ (reference sequence). V was shortened by 1 base and J by 1 base, with 9 bases between the two germline ends. The CDR3 runs to 15 residues. The CDR3 loop is CASSLGEGGTDTQYF. The CDR3 DNA follows: TGTGCCAGCAGCTTAGGTGAGGGGGGCACAGATACGCAGTATTTT.

The J gene is TRBJ2-7, the V gene TRBV27; 7 positions agree with TRBD1. V dropped 7 bases and J dropped 1; count of bases not matched to a gene: 13. This CDR3 contains 16 residues. In germline, CDR1 is MNHEY, CDR2 SMNVEV (reference sequence). The chain's CDR3 is CASTPKPGTASYEQYF. The CDR3 DNA reads TGTGCCAGCACCCCGAAGCCCGGGACAGCATCCTACGAGCAGTACTTC.

The chain is built from TRBV28 and TRBJ1-2; 7 bases align to TRBD1. Germline V CDR1 and CDR2: MDHEN, SYDVKM. CDR3 length equals 13 residues. V trimming: 6 bases; J trimming: 6 bases; junction bases outside the gene matches: 7. In nucleotides, the CDR3 is TGTGCCAGCAGCCACGGACAGGAGGATGGCTACACCTTC. Translation gives CASSHGQEDGYTF.

This clone has just one count. The rearrangement uses TRBV28 and TRBJ1-5, with 7 bases fitting TRBD1. This CDR3 region has 14 residues. Germline lookup yields CDR1 MDHEN and CDR2 SYDVKM. Unmatched junction bases numbered 9, after V lost 7 bases and J lost 6 bases. The CDR3 sequence is CASNQGGGIQPQHF. In DNA, the CDR3 is TGTGCCAGCAACCAGGGGGGTGGGATTCAGCCCCAGCATTTT.

The rearrangement uses TRBV7-9 and TRBJ2-2; D might be TRBD1 (6 bases). CDR3 length equals 15 residues. The ends were cut back, 1 base at V and 3 bases at J, with 9 bases in the middle. The germline V gene has CDR1 SEHNR and CDR2 FQNEAQ (reference sequence). This CDR3 is CASSLVGQDTGELFF. The CDR3 coding sequence is TGTGCCAGCAGCTTAGTGGGACAAGACACCGGGGAGCTGTTTTTT.

The chain recombines TRBV4-1 with TRBJ2-5, with 13 bases aligning to TRBD2. This CDR3 has 16 residues. V was clipped by 3 bases and J by 1 base; unmatched bases: 2. Germline V gene data show CDR1 as MGHRA and CDR2 as YSYEKL. Here the CDR3 DNA reads TGCGCCAGCAGCCATGGACTAGCGGGAGTCCAAGAGACCCAGTACTTC. Amino acid sequence: CASSHGLAGVQETQYF.

Comments on this clone: Germline and junction disagree at one end, which may indicate a read error. The chain has TRBV6-6 and TRBJ2-7; TRBD1 agrees at 10 bases. The CDR3 is 12 amino acids. Germline V lookup: CDR1 MNHNY, CDR2 SVGAGI (reference sequence). The CDR3 loop reads CASSYGTGELHF. The CDR3 region has the DNA TGTGCCAGCAGTTACGGGACAGGGGAGTTGCACTTC.

This clone was detected only once. V is TRBV5-1 and J is TRBJ2-1; 16 bases are shared with TRBD2. Germline V gives CDR1 SGHRS, CDR2 YFSETQ. Trimming removed 0 bases from V and 9 bases from J; junction bases left unmatched: 6. CDR3 size: 17 residues. The CDR3 DNA follows: TGCGCCAGCAGCTTGGCCACGGGACTAGCGGGAGGGGGTGAGCAGTTCTTC. It codes for CASSLATGLAGGGEQFF.

The chain carries TRBV5-1 and TRBJ2-2, with 11 bases lining up with TRBD2. CDR1 is SGHRS, CDR2 YFSETQ, per germline. The trim removed 0 bases at V and 5 bases at J, leaving 0 bases unmatched. The length of the CDR3 is 15 residues. In DNA form, the CDR3 reads TGCGCCAGCAGCTTGGGACTAGCGGGGACCGGGGAGCTGTTTTTT. Protein: CASSLGLAGTGELFF.